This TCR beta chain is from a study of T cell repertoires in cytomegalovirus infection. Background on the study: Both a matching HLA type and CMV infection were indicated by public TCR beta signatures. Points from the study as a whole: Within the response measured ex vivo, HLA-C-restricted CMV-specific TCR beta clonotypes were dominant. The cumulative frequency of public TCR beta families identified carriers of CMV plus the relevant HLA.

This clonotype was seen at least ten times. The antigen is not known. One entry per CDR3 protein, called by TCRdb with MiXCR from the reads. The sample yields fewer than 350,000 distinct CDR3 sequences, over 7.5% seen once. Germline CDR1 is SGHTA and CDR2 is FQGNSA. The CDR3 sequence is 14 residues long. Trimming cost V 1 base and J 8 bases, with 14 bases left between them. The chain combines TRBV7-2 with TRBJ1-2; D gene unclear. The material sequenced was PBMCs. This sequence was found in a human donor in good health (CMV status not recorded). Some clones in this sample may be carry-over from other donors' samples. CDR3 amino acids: CASSLGLGSWGYTF. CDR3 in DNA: TGTGCCAGCAGCTTAGGACTGGGCAGTTGGGGCTACACCTTC.